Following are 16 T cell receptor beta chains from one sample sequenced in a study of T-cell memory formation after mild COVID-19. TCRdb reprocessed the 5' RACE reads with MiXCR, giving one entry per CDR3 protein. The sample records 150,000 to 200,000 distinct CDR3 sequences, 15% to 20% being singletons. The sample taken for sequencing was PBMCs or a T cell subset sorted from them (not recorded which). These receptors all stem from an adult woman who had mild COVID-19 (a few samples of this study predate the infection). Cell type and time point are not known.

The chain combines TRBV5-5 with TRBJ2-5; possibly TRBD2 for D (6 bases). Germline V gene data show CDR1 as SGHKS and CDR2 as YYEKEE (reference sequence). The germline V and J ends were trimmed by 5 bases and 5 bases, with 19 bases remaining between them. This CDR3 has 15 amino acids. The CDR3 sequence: CASRTAGFTLETQYF. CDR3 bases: TGTGCCAGCAGAACAGCGGGTTTCACTCTGGAGACCCAGTACTTC.

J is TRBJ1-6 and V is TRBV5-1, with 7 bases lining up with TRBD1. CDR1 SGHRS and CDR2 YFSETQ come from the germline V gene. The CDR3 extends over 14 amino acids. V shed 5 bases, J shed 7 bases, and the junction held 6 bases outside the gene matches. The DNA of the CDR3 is TGCGCCAGCAGTGTCGACAGGGCGAATTCACCCCTCCACTTT. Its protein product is CASSVDRANSPLHF.

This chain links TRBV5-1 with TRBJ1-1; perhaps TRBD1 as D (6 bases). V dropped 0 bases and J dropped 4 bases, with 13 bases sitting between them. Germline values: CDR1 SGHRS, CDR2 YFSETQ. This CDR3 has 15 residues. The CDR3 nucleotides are TGCGCCAGCAGCTTGGGGGACATCGGAGGCACTGAAGCTTTCTTT. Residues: CASSLGDIGGTEAFF.

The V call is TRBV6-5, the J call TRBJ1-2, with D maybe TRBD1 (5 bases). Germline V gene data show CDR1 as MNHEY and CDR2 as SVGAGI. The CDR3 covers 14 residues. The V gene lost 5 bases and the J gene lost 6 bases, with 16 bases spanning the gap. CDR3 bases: TGTGCCAGCAGTAGATTCGCAGGGTATGATGGCTACACCTTC. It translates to CASSRFAGYDGYTF.

The CDR3 DNA follows: TGTGCCAGCAGCGGTGACACCTTCCTGGGAGATGAGCAGTTCTTC. Amino acid sequence: CASSGDTFLGDEQFF. The V and J genes are TRBV7-9 and TRBJ2-1; D is perhaps TRBD2 (5 bases). The CDR3 consists of 15 residues. CDR1 and CDR2 from the germline V gene are SEHNR and FQNEAQ (reference sequence). V was pared by 5 bases and J by 8 bases, with 19 bases between.

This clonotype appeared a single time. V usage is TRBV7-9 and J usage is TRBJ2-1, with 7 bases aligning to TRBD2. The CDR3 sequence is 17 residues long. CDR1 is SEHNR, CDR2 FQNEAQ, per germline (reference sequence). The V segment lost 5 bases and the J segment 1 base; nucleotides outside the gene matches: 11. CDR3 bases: TGTGCCAGCAGCGGTAACCGGGGGGAAAGATCCTACAATGAGCAGTTCTTC. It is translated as CASSGNRGERSYNEQFF.

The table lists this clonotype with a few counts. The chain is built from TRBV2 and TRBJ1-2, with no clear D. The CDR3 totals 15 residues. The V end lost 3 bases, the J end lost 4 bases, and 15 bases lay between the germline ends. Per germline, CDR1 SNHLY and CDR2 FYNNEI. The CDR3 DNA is TGTGCCAGCAGTGAGCAACAGAGCGGGAGCTATGGCTACACCTTC. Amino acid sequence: CASSEQQSGSYGYTF.

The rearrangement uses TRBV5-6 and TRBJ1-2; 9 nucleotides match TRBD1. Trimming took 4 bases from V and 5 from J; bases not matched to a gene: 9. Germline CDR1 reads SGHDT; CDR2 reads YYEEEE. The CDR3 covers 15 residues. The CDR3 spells CASSVYRGPRYGYTF. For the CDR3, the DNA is TGTGCCAGCAGCGTCTACAGGGGGCCGCGGTATGGCTACACCTTC.

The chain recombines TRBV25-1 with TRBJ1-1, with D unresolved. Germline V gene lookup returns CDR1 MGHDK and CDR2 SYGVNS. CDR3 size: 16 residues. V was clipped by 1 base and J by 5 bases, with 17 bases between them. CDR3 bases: TGTGCCAGCAGTGAATGGGCGGGATCGAGGATAACTGAAGCTTTCTTT. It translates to CASSEWAGSRITEAFF.

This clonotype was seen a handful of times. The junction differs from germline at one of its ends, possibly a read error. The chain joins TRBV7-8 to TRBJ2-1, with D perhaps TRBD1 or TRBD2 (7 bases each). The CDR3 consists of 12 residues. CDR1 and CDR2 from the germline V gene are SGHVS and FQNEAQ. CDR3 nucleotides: TGTGCCAGCAGCCCAGGGGGGGGGCGTTTGCTCTTC. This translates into CASSPGGGRLLF.

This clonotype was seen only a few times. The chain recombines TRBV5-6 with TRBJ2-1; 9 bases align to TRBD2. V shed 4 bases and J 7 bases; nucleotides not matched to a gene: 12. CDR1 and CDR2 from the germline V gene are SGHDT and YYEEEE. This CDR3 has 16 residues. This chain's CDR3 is CASSPVVERGENEQFF. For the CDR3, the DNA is TGTGCCAGCAGCCCGGTGGTTGAGCGGGGGGAGAATGAGCAGTTCTTC. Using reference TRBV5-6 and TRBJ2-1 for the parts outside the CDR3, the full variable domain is DAGVTQSPTHLIKTRGQQVTLRCSPKSGHDTVSWYQQALGQGPQFIFQYYEEEERQRGNFPDRFSGHQFPNYSSELNVNALLLGDSALYLCASSPVVERGENEQFFGPGTRLTVL.

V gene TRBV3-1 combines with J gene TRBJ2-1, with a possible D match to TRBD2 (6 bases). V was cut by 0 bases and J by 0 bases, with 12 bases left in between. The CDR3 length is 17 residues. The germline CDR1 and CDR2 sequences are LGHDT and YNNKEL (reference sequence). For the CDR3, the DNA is TGTGCCAGCAGCCAAGATCTCATCGGGAGCTCCTACAATGAGCAGTTCTTC. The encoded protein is CASSQDLIGSSYNEQFF.

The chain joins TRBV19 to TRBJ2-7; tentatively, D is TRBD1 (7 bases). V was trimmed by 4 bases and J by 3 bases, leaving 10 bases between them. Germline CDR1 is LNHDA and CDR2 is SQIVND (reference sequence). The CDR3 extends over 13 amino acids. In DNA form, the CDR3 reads TGTGCCAGTAGTAGTCAGGGGGGCTACGAGCAGTACTTC. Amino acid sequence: CASSSQGGYEQYF.

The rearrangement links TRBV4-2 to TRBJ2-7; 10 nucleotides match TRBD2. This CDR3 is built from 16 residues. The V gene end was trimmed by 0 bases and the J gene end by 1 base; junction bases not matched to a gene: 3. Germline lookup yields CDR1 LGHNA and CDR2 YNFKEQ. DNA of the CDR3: TGTGCCAGCAGCCAAGATCTTAGCGGGAGGTCCTACGAGCAGTACTTC. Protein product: CASSQDLSGRSYEQYF.

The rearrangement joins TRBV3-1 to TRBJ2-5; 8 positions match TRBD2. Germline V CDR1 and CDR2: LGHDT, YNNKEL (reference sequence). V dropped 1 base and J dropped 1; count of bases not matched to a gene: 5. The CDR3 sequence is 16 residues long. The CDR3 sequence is CASSQVLLAVQETQYF. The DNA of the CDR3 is TGTGCCAGCAGCCAAGTTTTACTAGCGGTCCAAGAGACCCAGTACTTC.

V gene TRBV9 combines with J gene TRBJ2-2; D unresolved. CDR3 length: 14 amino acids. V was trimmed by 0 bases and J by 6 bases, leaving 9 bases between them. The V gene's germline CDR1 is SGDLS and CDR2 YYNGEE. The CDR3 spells CASSVALEAGELFF. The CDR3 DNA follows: TGTGCCAGCAGCGTAGCCCTTGAGGCCGGGGAGCTGTTTTTT.